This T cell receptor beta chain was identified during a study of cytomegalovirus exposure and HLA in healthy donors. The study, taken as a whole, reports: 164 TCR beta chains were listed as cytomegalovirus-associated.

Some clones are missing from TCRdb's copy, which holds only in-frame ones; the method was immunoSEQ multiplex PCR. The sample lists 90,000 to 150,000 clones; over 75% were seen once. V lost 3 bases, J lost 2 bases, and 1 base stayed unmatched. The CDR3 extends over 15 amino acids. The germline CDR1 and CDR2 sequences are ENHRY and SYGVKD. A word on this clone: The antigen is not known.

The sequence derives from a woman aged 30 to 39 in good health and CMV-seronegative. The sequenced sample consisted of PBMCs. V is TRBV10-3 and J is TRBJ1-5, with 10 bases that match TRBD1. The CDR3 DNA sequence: TGTGCCATCAGTGAAGGACAGGGGGGCAATCAGCCCCAGCATTTT. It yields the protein CAISEGQGGNQPQHF.